A selection of T cell receptor beta chains follows, all from one sample in a study of CD8+ T cells in alopecia areata. Assay used: immunoSEQ multiplex PCR; TCRdb lists only in-frame clones, some missing. Among roughly 130,000 clones listed, around 60% were seen once. The sequencing used CD4+ T cells sorted from blood, collected at week 0. The source of these receptors is a human donor with alopecia areata. Each CDR3 is given with its conserved first and last residue. D genes are given only for firm matches. Size is stated for part of the rows, as once, few or many counts, or as a class when the clone is expanded.

v_gene	d_gene	abundance	j_gene	CDR3aa	CDR3nt
TRBV11-2	NA	few	TRBJ2-3	CASSLRVRSVVADTQYF	TGTGCCAGCAGCTTGCGGGTTCGCTCTGTGGTCGCAGATACGCAGTATTTT
TRBV15	NA	NA	TRBJ1-1	CATSRDVSAMNTEAFF	TGTGCCACCAGCAGAGATGTTTCGGCCATGAACACTGAAGCTTTCTTT
TRBV5-1	NA	NA	TRBJ1-2	CASRFGVGRDGYTF	TGCGCCAGCAGATTTGGGGTCGGAAGAGATGGCTACACCTTC
TRBV5-6	NA	NA	TRBJ1-6	CASSLSLGSSSYNSPLHF	TGTGCCAGCAGCTTGAGTCTAGGAAGCAGCTCCTATAATTCACCCCTCCACTTT
TRBV30	NA	NA	TRBJ2-7	CAWTASRRGRVSEQYF	TGTGCCTGGACCGCCTCCCGGCGGGGGCGAGTAAGCGAGCAGTACTTC
TRBV7-6	NA	NA	TRBJ1-3	CASSLASQAAGNTIYF	TGTGCCAGCAGCTTAGCGTCCCAGGCAGCCGGAAACACCATATATTTT
TRBV11-2	TRBD2	NA	TRBJ2-3	CASSLAGEPDTQYF	TGTGCCAGCAGCTTGGCGGGGGAGCCAGATACGCAGTATTTT
TRBV4-3	NA	NA	TRBJ2-5	CASSHSGGAETQYF	TGCGCCAGCAGCCATTCTGGGGGGGCGGAGACCCAGTACTTC
TRBV5-1	NA	few	TRBJ2-7	CASSLGPGVSSYEQYF	TGCGCCAGCAGCTTGGGGCCCGGGGTATCGTCCTACGAGCAGTACTTC
TRBV7-2	TRBD2	NA	TRBJ2-6	CASRRGLAASGANVLTF	TGTGCCAGCAGGAGGGGACTAGCGGCCTCTGGGGCCAACGTCCTGACTTTC
TRBV5-4	NA	NA	TRBJ2-6	CASSLELAGANVLTF	TGTGCCAGCAGCTTGGAATTGGCTGGGGCCAACGTCCTGACTTTC
TRBV19	NA	NA	TRBJ2-6	CASSMTLSGANVLTF	TGTGCCAGTAGTATGACCCTCTCTGGGGCCAACGTCCTGACTTTC
TRBV29-1	NA	NA	TRBJ2-2	CSVVGRNTGELFF	TGCAGCGTTGTGGGTAGGAACACCGGGGAGCTGTTTTTT
TRBV19	NA	few	TRBJ2-6	CASRETDSGANVLTF	TGTGCCAGTAGGGAGACAGATTCTGGGGCCAACGTCCTGACTTTC
TRBV7-6	TRBD2	few	TRBJ2-3	CASSSQRGSTDTQYF	TGTGCCAGCAGCTCTCAGCGGGGTAGCACAGATACGCAGTATTTT
TRBV6-5	NA	few	TRBJ2-5	CASTSDSGVETQYF	TGTGCCAGCACCTCGGACAGTGGGGTAGAGACCCAGTACTTC
TRBV5-5	NA	NA	TRBJ2-1	CASSLAGPNEQFF	TGTGCCAGCAGCTTGGCAGGGCCCAATGAGCAGTTCTTC
TRBV2	NA	NA	TRBJ2-2	CATLKGTNTGELFF	TGTGCCACCCTGAAGGGAACAAACACCGGGGAGCTGTTTTTT
TRBV29-1	NA	few	TRBJ2-7	CSASRGPIYEQYF	TGCAGCGCGTCCAGGGGACCCATCTACGAGCAGTACTTC
TRBV2	NA	few	TRBJ2-7	CASSERGQQYF	TGTGCCAGCAGTGAAAGAGGGCAGCAGTACTTC
TRBV6-5	NA	NA	TRBJ1-1	CASSSFKPPGAFF	TGTGCCAGCAGTTCTTTCAAACCCCCCGGAGCTTTCTTT
TRBV20-1	NA	NA	TRBJ2-5	CSAREVEGQYF	TGCAGTGCTAGAGAGGTGGAGGGGCAGTACTTC
TRBV12-5	NA	few	TRBJ1-3	CASGLDRNTIYF	TGTGCTAGTGGTTTGGACAGAAACACCATATATTTT
TRBV14	NA	NA	TRBJ2-7	CASSQASLEQYF	TGTGCCAGCAGCCAAGCTAGCCTTGAGCAGTACTTC
TRBV7-9	TRBD1	NA	TRBJ1-2	CASSFSTGDGYTF	TGTGCCAGCAGCTTTTCGACAGGGGATGGCTACACCTTC
TRBV4-2	NA	NA	TRBJ2-2	CASSQDWRGANTGELFF	TGTGCCAGCAGCCAAGATTGGAGGGGAGCAAACACCGGGGAGCTGTTTTTT
TRBV7-2	NA	NA	TRBJ2-1	CASSRKNEQFF	TGTGCCAGCAGCCGAAAGAATGAGCAGTTCTTC
TRBV4-1	TRBD2	NA	TRBJ2-3	CASSQDWSGGAVDTQYF	TGCGCCAGCAGCCAAGATTGGAGCGGGGGGGCCGTAGATACGCAGTATTTT
TRBV2	NA	NA	TRBJ2-5	CACNRDLETQYF	TGTGCCTGTAACAGGGATTTGGAGACCCAGTACTTC
TRBV18	NA	NA	TRBJ2-7	CASSLYAASSSYEQYF	TGTGCCAGCTCACTGTATGCAGCAAGCAGCTCCTACGAGCAGTACTTC
TRBV5-6	TRBD1	NA	TRBJ2-5	CASSGTEETQYF	TGTGCCAGCAGCGGGACAGAAGAGACCCAGTACTTC
TRBV5-1	NA	NA	TRBJ1-1	CASSLALGRNTEAFF	TGCGCCAGCAGCTTGGCCTTGGGGAGGAATACTGAAGCTTTCTTT
TRBV2	NA	NA	TRBJ2-5	CASRLQVQETQYF	TGTGCCAGCAGATTACAGGTCCAAGAGACCCAGTACTTC
TRBV7-2	NA	NA	TRBJ1-5	CASSPAPTSGYQPQHF	TGTGCCAGCAGCCCTGCTCCGACTTCAGGGTATCAGCCCCAGCATTTT
TRBV5-1	NA	NA	TRBJ2-5	CASSLRGGGVQETQYF	TGCGCCAGCAGCTTGCGAGGGGGCGGGGTTCAAGAGACCCAGTACTTC
TRBV6-1	NA	NA	TRBJ2-7	CASSEVSLNIYEQYF	TGTGCCAGCAGTGAAGTGTCCCTAAATATCTACGAGCAGTACTTC
TRBV6-1	NA	once	TRBJ2-1	CASRVTGFGIGEQFF	TGTGCCAGCAGAGTTACAGGGTTTGGGATCGGAGAGCAGTTCTTC
TRBV9	NA	NA	TRBJ2-3	CASSVALGDTQYF	TGTGCCAGCAGCGTAGCGCTCGGAGATACGCAGTATTTT
TRBV6-5	TRBD1	few	TRBJ1-5	CASKQAQGFSQPQHF	TGTGCCAGCAAACAAGCACAGGGGTTCAGCCAGCCCCAGCATTTT
TRBV28	TRBD1	NA	TRBJ2-7	CASSFRDRASYEQYF	TGTGCCAGCAGTTTTCGGGACAGGGCCTCCTACGAGCAGTACTTC
TRBV5-1	NA	NA	TRBJ2-7	CASSLELDTYEQYF	TGCGCCAGCAGCTTGGAGTTAGACACCTACGAGCAGTACTTC
TRBV20-1	NA	once	TRBJ1-1	CSASARAEAFF	TGCAGTGCTAGCGCGCGCGCTGAAGCTTTCTTT
TRBV29-1	NA	NA	TRBJ1-5	CSAQRGADQPQHF	TGCAGCGCCCAACGGGGGGCGGATCAGCCCCAGCATTTT
TRBV7-6	TRBD1	NA	TRBJ1-2	CASSLELSGGGYTF	TGTGCCAGCAGCTTAGAGTTATCAGGGGGTGGCTACACCTTC
TRBV9	NA	few	TRBJ1-3	CASSGQRTGSGNTIYF	TGTGCCAGCAGCGGGCAGAGAACTGGCTCTGGAAACACCATATATTTT
TRBV14	TRBD1	NA	TRBJ2-1	CASSHPGTGFNEQFF	TGTGCCAGCAGCCATCCCGGGACAGGGTTCAATGAGCAGTTCTTC
TRBV29-1	NA	NA	TRBJ2-3	CSVRTHTDTQYF	TGCAGCGTTAGGACTCACACAGATACGCAGTATTTT
TRBV4-3	TRBD2	NA	TRBJ2-3	CASSLAAGAFTDTQYF	TGCGCCAGCAGCCTCGCAGCGGGAGCTTTCACAGATACGCAGTATTTT
TRBV7-2	TRBD1	NA	TRBJ2-7	CASRYNQGAYEQYF	TGTGCCAGCAGATATAATCAGGGGGCCTACGAGCAGTACTTC
TRBV7-9	TRBD2	NA	TRBJ2-7	CASSRDYLWAEQYF	TGTGCCAGCAGCCGGGACTACCTATGGGCCGAGCAGTACTTC
TRBV29-1	NA	NA	TRBJ2-7	CSVRGGSYEQYF	TGCAGCGTTAGAGGGGGGAGCTACGAGCAGTACTTC
TRBV2	NA	NA	TRBJ1-1	CASNPHGAYTMNAEAFF	TGTGCCAGCAATCCCCATGGGGCGTACACTATGAACGCTGAAGCTTTCTTT
TRBV5-6	TRBD2	NA	TRBJ2-6	CASSQTRLASLAGANVLTF	TGTGCCAGCAGCCAAACCCGACTAGCATCCCTGGCTGGGGCCAACGTCCTGACTTTC
TRBV6-5	NA	NA	TRBJ1-4	CASSTSTRVNEKLFF	TGTGCCAGCAGTACCTCGACAAGGGTTAATGAGAAACTGTTTTTT
TRBV12-5	NA	NA	TRBJ2-1	CASPCQGGAYNEQFF	TGTGCTAGTCCTTGTCAGGGGGGCGCCTACAATGAGCAGTTCTTC
TRBV18	TRBD1	NA	TRBJ2-7	CASSPPTGDGQYF	TGTGCCAGCTCACCCCCGACAGGGGATGGGCAGTACTTC
TRBV18	NA	few	TRBJ2-6	CASSEGGLGANVLTF	TGTGCCAGCTCTGAAGGCGGGTTGGGGGCCAACGTCCTGACTTTC
TRBV4-1	NA	NA	TRBJ1-1	CASSPKQAPGLPEAFF	TGCGCCAGCAGCCCGAAACAGGCCCCAGGCCTCCCTGAAGCTTTCTTT